Listed below are T cell receptor beta chains from one sample, sequenced in a study of blood T cell repertoires in COVID-19. TCRdb's table, derived via immunoSEQ multiplex PCR, lists solely in-frame clones and lacks some. The repertoire holds approximately 70,000 clones, with around two thirds as singletons. Material: PBMCs or T cells enriched from blood (not recorded which). All receptors come from a woman in her fifties or sixties who had been exposed to COVID-19. Both conserved end residues are trimmed from each CDR3. The order of the fields is V gene, CDR3 protein.

V gene: TRBV5-1; CDR3 protein: ASSLGDRATEAF
V gene: TRBV19; CDR3 protein: ASSRDTGANVLT
V gene: TRBV28; CDR3 protein: ATNRFDRAYYGYT
V gene: TRBV3-1/TRBV3-2; CDR3 protein: ASSPLRGANYGYT
V gene: TRBV30; CDR3 protein: AWSAPDRVGGYT
V gene: TRBV5-6; CDR3 protein: ASSARSGLETQY
V gene: TRBV21-1; CDR3 protein: ASSSQGHGELF
V gene: TRBV7-8; CDR3 protein: ASSLSPGSDYGYT
V gene: TRBV27; CDR3 protein: ASSLIALSRTGKPYEQY
V gene: TRBV6-5; CDR3 protein: ASSTGTAAREQF
V gene: TRBV3-1/TRBV3-2; CDR3 protein: ASSPEVGITEAF
V gene: TRBV6-4; CDR3 protein: ASTKDRGGINEQF
V gene: TRBV2; CDR3 protein: ASSGPGGRETQY
V gene: TRBV29-1; CDR3 protein: SVVMSTGSTDTQY
V gene: TRBV6-2/TRBV6-3; CDR3 protein: ASSYYTGASNQPQH
V gene: TRBV30; CDR3 protein: AWSPISGEAF
V gene: TRBV7-3; CDR3 protein: ASSPGSNQPQH
V gene: TRBV30; CDR3 protein: AWRNYGYT
V gene: TRBV7-2; CDR3 protein: ASSLYYGYT
V gene: TRBV5-5; CDR3 protein: ASSQRQGGELF
V gene: TRBV4-1; CDR3 protein: ASRQGSMNTEAF
V gene: TRBV7-9; CDR3 protein: ASSLEGARGEQF
V gene: TRBV5-6; CDR3 protein: ASSLTGQCNEKLF
V gene: TRBV19; CDR3 protein: ASSTTKTDGTVYGYT
V gene: TRBV27; CDR3 protein: ASSSRRGGYHEQF
V gene: TRBV4-1; CDR3 protein: ASSTGGDSPLH
V gene: TRBV28; CDR3 protein: ASSFLAGGADTQY
V gene: TRBV4-3; CDR3 protein: ASSQESSGLNEQF
V gene: TRBV29-1; CDR3 protein: SYRTGWADTQY
V gene: TRBV6-5; CDR3 protein: ASSSAGQVGELF
V gene: TRBV18; CDR3 protein: ASSQPGGLAKNIQY
V gene: TRBV28; CDR3 protein: ASSLNKGQVSINYGYT
V gene: TRBV10-3; CDR3 protein: AIRQGWNTEAF
V gene: TRBV2; CDR3 protein: ASRPDRVSGEQY
V gene: TRBV15; CDR3 protein: ATSRDVEQPQH
V gene: TRBV7-2; CDR3 protein: ASSQDRGAF
V gene: TRBV6-5; CDR3 protein: ASSSAQGHTEAF
V gene: TRBV7-9; CDR3 protein: ASSLGGGAAHEQF
V gene: TRBV20-1; CDR3 protein: SASLGTGHEQY
V gene: TRBV5-4; CDR3 protein: ASSLERDTQY
V gene: TRBV4-3; CDR3 protein: ASSQDRQGPEKLF
V gene: TRBV28; CDR3 protein: ASSPLGREAF
V gene: TRBV28; CDR3 protein: ASSPSSGTDTQY
V gene: TRBV5-5; CDR3 protein: ASSLVRGGYGYT
V gene: TRBV10-1; CDR3 protein: ASSPFGRRSSYNEQF
V gene: TRBV6-1; CDR3 protein: ASSEDPGWHSPLH
V gene: TRBV4-3; CDR3 protein: ASSQLAGAKNIQY
V gene: TRBV6-4; CDR3 protein: ASTAGVGTEAF
V gene: TRBV5-4; CDR3 protein: ASSSSIQGLETQY